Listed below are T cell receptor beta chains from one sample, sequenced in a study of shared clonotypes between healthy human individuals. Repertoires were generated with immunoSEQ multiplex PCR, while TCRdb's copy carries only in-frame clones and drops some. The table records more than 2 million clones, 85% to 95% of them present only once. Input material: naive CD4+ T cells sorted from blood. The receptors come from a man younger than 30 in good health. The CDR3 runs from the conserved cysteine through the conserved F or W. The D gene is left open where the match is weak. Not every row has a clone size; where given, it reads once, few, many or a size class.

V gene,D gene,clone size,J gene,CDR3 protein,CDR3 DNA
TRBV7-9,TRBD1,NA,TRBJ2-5,CASARDRVVETQYF,TGTGCCAGCGCCAGGGACAGGGTCGTGGAGACCCAGTACTTC
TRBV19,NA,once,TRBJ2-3,CASRLGGGFWYF,TGTGCCAGTAGGCTCGGTGGGGGGTTTTGGTATTTT
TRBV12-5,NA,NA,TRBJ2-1,CASGFGYNEQFF,TGTGCTAGTGGTTTCGGATACAATGAGCAGTTCTTC
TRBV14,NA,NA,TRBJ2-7,CASSQGETGDVYEQYF,TGTGCCAGCAGCCAAGGGGAGACAGGTGACGTCTACGAGCAGTACTTC
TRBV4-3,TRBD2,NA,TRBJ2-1,CASSQDTAGYNEQFF,TGCGCCAGCAGCCAAGATACAGCGGGGTACAATGAGCAGTTCTTC
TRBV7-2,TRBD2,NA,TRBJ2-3,CASSLVASGRIDTQYF,TGTGCCAGCAGCTTAGTGGCTAGCGGGAGAATAGATACGCAGTATTTT
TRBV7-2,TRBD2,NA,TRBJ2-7,CASSLSGGRQGRSYEQYF,TGTGCCAGCAGCTTATCGGGAGGGAGGCAGGGCAGATCCTACGAGCAGTACTTC
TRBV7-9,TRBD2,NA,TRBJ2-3,CASSLGTSGGTTDTQYF,TGTGCCAGCAGCCTAGGGACTAGCGGGGGGACCACAGATACGCAGTATTTT
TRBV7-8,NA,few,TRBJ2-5,CASSHMGGGQYF,TGTGCCAGCAGCCACATGGGTGGCGGGCAGTACTTC
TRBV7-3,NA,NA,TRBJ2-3,CASSLTFSDTQYF,TGTGCCAGCAGCTTAACATTCTCCGATACGCAGTATTTT
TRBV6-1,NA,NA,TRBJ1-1,CAISESGGPNTEAFF,TGTGCCATCAGTGAGTCCGGGGGGCCGAACACTGAAGCTTTCTTT
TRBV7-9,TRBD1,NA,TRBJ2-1,CASSPQKLQGARSNEQFF,TGTGCCAGCAGCCCGCAAAAGCTACAGGGGGCAAGGAGCAATGAGCAGTTCTTC
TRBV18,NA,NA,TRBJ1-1,CASSRQDSTEAFF,TGTGCCAGCTCACGACAGGACAGCACTGAAGCTTTCTTT
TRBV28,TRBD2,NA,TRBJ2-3,CASSQLLGRGGTDTQYF,TGTGCCAGCAGTCAACTCCTGGGGCGGGGGGGCACAGATACGCAGTATTTT
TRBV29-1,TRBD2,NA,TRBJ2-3,CSVEAGGRDTQYF,TGCAGCGTTGAAGCGGGGGGGCGGGATACGCAGTATTTT
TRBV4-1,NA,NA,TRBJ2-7,CASSQGDLPYEQYF,TGCGCCAGCAGCCAAGGGGACTTACCCTACGAGCAGTACTTC
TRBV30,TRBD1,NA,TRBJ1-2,CATDRAGNYGYTF,TGTGCAACAGACAGGGCGGGTAACTATGGCTACACCTTC
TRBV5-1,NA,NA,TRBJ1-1,CASSFSENTEAFF,TGCGCCAGCAGCTTTTCAGAAAACACTGAAGCTTTCTTT
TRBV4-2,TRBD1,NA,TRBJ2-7,CASSQGLGQPYEQYF,TGTGCCAGCAGCCAAGGGCTGGGACAGCCCTACGAGCAGTACTTC
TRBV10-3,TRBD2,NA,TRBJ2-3,CAISDQAGTSGILTDTQYF,TGTGCCATCAGTGATCAAGCCGGGACTAGCGGGATCCTCACAGATACGCAGTATTTT
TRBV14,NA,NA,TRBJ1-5,CASSQAGGSANQPQHF,TGTGCCAGCAGCCAAGCGGGGGGTTCAGCCAATCAGCCCCAGCATTTT
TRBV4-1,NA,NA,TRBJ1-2,CASSLPDRTNYGYTF,TGCGCCAGCAGCCTCCCAGACAGGACCAACTATGGCTACACCTTC
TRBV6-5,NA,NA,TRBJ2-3,CASSYGPPSTDTQYF,TGTGCCAGCAGTTACGGTCCACCTAGCACAGATACGCAGTATTTT
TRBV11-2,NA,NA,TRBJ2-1,CASSLISGVSYNEQFF,TGTGCCAGCAGCTTGATTTCCGGAGTTAGCTACAATGAGCAGTTCTTC
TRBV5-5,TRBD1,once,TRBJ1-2,CASSPGQVNYGYTF,TGTGCCAGCAGCCCAGGACAGGTCAACTATGGCTACACCTTC
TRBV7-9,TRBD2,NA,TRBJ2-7,CASSLGLAGASYEQYF,TGTGCCAGCAGCTTAGGGCTAGCGGGGGCCTCCTACGAGCAGTACTTC
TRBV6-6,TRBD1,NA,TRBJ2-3,CASSYDRVTDTQYF,TGTGCCAGCAGTTATGACAGGGTCACAGATACGCAGTATTTT
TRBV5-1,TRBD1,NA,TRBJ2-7,CASKATGDAYEQYF,TGCGCCAGCAAAGCGACAGGGGATGCCTACGAGCAGTACTTC
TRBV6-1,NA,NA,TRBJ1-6,CASSEALNSPLHF,TGTGCCAGCAGTGAAGCGCTGAATTCACCCCTCCACTTT
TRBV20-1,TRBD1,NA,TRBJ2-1,CSARQGNEQFF,TGCAGTGCCAGACAGGGGAATGAGCAGTTCTTC
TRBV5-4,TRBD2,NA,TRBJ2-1,CASSHPSGPYNEQFF,TGTGCCAGCAGCCACCCTAGCGGGCCCTACAATGAGCAGTTCTTC
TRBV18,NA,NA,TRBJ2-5,CASSPTLQETQYF,TGTGCCAGCTCACCAACCCTCCAAGAGACCCAGTACTTC
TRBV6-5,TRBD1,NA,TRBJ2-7,CASSNRDRVGEQYF,TGTGCCAGCAGTAACCGGGACAGGGTGGGCGAGCAGTACTTC
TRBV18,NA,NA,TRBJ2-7,CASSLGSAYEQYF,TGTGCCAGCTCACTGGGGAGCGCCTACGAGCAGTACTTC
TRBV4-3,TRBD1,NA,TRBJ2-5,CASSQDRRQGQETQYF,TGCGCCAGCAGCCAAGATCGTCGACAGGGCCAAGAGACCCAGTACTTC
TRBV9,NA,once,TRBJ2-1,CASSVLTNAYNEQFF,TGTGCCAGCAGCGTATTGACGAACGCCTACAATGAGCAGTTCTTC
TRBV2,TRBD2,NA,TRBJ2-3,CASSGIAGGLDTQYF,TGTGCCAGCAGTGGGATAGCGGGAGGCCTAGATACGCAGTATTTT
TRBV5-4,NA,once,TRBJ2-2,CASSLLRGSRELFF,TGTGCCAGCAGCTTGCTCAGAGGAAGTCGGGAGCTGTTTTTT
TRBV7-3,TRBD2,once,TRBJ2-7,CASSPEGGGTYEQYF,TGTGCCAGCAGCCCTGAAGGCGGGGGTACCTACGAGCAGTACTTC
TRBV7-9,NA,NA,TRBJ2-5,CASSRNQQGNQETQYF,TGTGCCAGCAGCCGAAATCAGCAGGGGAACCAAGAGACCCAGTACTTC
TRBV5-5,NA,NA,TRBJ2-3,CASLRRFSTDTQYF,TGTGCCAGCCTTCGACGGTTTAGCACAGATACGCAGTATTTT
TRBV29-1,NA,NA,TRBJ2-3,CSVEDWGGRTDTQYF,TGCAGCGTTGAAGATTGGGGAGGACGCACAGATACGCAGTATTTT
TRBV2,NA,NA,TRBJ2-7,CASSEENYEQYF,TGTGCCAGCAGTGAGGAAAACTACGAGCAGTACTTC
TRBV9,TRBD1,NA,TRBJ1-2,CASQGVDYGYTF,TGTGCCTCACAGGGGGTGGACTATGGCTACACCTTC
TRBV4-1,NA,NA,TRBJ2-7,CASSQEGSGRGRYEQYF,TGCGCCAGCAGCCAAGAGGGCTCGGGACGGGGTCGCTACGAGCAGTACTTC
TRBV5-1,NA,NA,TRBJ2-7,CASSPSGEYSYEQYF,TGCGCCAGCAGCCCCTCGGGGGAATATTCCTACGAGCAGTACTTC
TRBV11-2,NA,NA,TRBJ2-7,CASSLQVALSYEQYF,TGTGCCAGCAGCCTCCAGGTCGCCCTTTCCTACGAGCAGTACTTC
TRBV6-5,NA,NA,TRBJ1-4,CASSPGSTNEKLFF,TGTGCCAGCAGCCCAGGGTCAACTAATGAAAAACTGTTTTTT
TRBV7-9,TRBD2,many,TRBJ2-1,CASRTGLLGNEQFF,TGTGCCAGCAGGACGGGACTACTCGGCAATGAGCAGTTCTTC
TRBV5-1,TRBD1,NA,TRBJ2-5,CASSLGRTGGSGETQYF,TGCGCCAGCAGCTTGGGAAGGACAGGGGGATCCGGAGAGACCCAGTACTTC
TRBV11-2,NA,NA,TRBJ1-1,CASSMTGNTEAFF,TGTGCCAGCAGCATGACAGGGAACACTGAAGCTTTCTTT
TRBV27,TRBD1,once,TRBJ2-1,CASSFTGGASLQFF,TGTGCCAGCAGTTTTACAGGGGGCGCATCCCTGCAGTTCTTC
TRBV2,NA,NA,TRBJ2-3,CASRVRQSTDTQYF,TGTGCCAGCAGGGTGCGTCAGAGCACAGATACGCAGTATTTT
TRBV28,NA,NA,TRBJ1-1,CASSTLGGEFVAFF,TGTGCCAGCAGTACGTTGGGGGGGGAGTTCGTAGCTTTCTTT
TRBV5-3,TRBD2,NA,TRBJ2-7,CARSPSTMLAAYEQYF,TGTGCCAGAAGCCCCTCGACGATGCTAGCGGCCTACGAGCAGTACTTC